Below, one T cell receptor beta chain is given with its context. The data belong to a study of blood T cell repertoires in COVID-19. Study summary: Spain, Italy and the United States supplied samples that represented acute and convalescent COVID-19. PBMCs, B-cell-depleted T cells, or T cells provided the cDNA or gDNA that made up the material.

Source study methods: Amplified reference gene primers provided the basis for estimating nucleated cell counts. Assay used: immunoSEQ multiplex PCR; TCRdb lists only in-frame clones, some missing. For V, J and clone size, that table is used; D and trimming come from the DNA. The table shows about 270,000 clones, with around nine tenths occurring only once. CDR3 size: 15 residues. The germline V gene has CDR1 MDHEN and CDR2 SYDVKM. The V end was cut by 3 bases, the J end by 1 base, with 11 bases between. This rearrangement joins TRBV28 to TRBJ2-3; TRBD2 might be the D (6 bases). The material sequenced was peripheral blood. This clonotype originated in a man aged 35 to 55 with active or convalescent COVID-19. This CDR3 is CASSLAGPRTDTQYF. In DNA form, the CDR3 reads TGTGCCAGCAGTTTGGCGGGACCCCGCACAGATACGCAGTATTTT.